Each of the 15 T cell receptor beta chains below was sequenced from the same sample in a study of T cell repertoires in cytomegalovirus infection. What these receptors recognize is not known. TCRdb fed the reads into MiXCR, producing one record per CDR3 protein. The top ten hold around 70% of the sample, which has roughly 54,000 distinct CDR3 sequences, 33% seen once. The specimen was PBMCs, sequenced either directly or after in vitro stimulation (not recorded which). These TCRs come from a human donor in good health (CMV status not recorded). Some clones in this sample may be carry-over from other donors' samples.

The table lists this clonotype with a few counts. The J gene is TRBJ1-5, the V gene TRBV19; no clear D. Per the germline V gene, CDR1 is LNHDA and CDR2 is SQIVND (reference sequence). CDR3 size: 13 residues. Trimming removed 1 base from V and 9 bases from J, with 10 bases in between. CDR3: CASSIGPPSPQHF. Written as DNA, the CDR3 is TGTGCCAGTAGTATAGGACCCCCGTCGCCCCAGCATTTT.

J is TRBJ2-5 and V is TRBV12-3 or TRBV12-4; TRBD1 is a possible D gene (6 bases). The CDR3 contains 13 residues. The ends were cut back, 5 bases at V and 3 bases at J, with 10 bases in the middle. The CDR3 bases are TGTGCCAGCAGTCTATACAGGGAAGAGACCCAGTACTTC. Protein: CASSLYREETQYF.

This clonotype was recorded at least ten times. The chain combines TRBV7-9 with TRBJ2-5; perhaps TRBD2 as D (6 bases). V lost 8 bases and J 3 bases, leaving 22 bases between the germline ends. Germline V gene sequence: CDR1 SEHNR, CDR2 FQNEAQ (reference sequence). The CDR3 totals 16 residues. This chain's CDR3 is CASGHYGLSGEETQYF. DNA for the CDR3: TGTGCCAGCGGACATTACGGACTAAGCGGAGAAGAGACCCAGTACTTC.

Note on this clonotype: This may be a read error: a much more frequent sequence differs by one nucleotide. The rearrangement links TRBV7-6 to TRBJ1-1; D call uncertain. Trimming took 5 bases from V and 4 from J, leaving 17 bases between them. The CDR3 is 15 amino acids. Germline CDR1 is SGHVS and CDR2 is FNYEAQ. Here the CDR3 DNA reads TGTGCCAGCAGCCCTACCGGTGAAGGGTCCACTGAAGCTTTCTTT. Translated, it gives CASSPTGEGSTEAFF.

The rearrangement joins TRBV6-6 to TRBJ2-1, with TRBD1 matching 7 bases. V shed 8 bases and J 0 bases; nucleotides not matched to a gene: 4. Germline V gene sequence: CDR1 MNHNY, CDR2 SVGAGI (reference sequence). The CDR3 totals 14 residues. The CDR3 region is CASEGAISYNEQFF. As DNA, the CDR3 is TGTGCCAGCGAGGGGGCCATCTCCTACAATGAGCAGTTCTTC.

V is TRBV5-4 and J is TRBJ2-7; 7 positions match TRBD2. The V gene end was trimmed by 4 bases and the J gene end by 3 bases; junction bases not matched to a gene: 7. The CDR3 has 14 amino acids. Germline assignment: CDR1 SGHNT and CDR2 YYREEE (reference sequence). The CDR3 loop is CASSLSGTHYEQYF. The CDR3 bases are TGTGCCAGCAGCCTCAGCGGGACCCACTACGAGCAGTACTTC.

This clonotype has a handful of counts. This chain joins TRBV5-4 and TRBJ2-2; D not resolved. The CDR3 spans 12 residues. The V and J ends lost 1 base and 6 bases respectively, with 4 bases between them. Germline CDR1 and CDR2: SGHNT and YYREEE (reference sequence). CDR3 DNA sequence: TGTGCCAGCAGCTTGTGGTCCGGGGAGCTGTTTTTT. This encodes CASSLWSGELFF. Combining the CDR3 with reference TRBV5-4 and TRBJ2-2 gives the whole variable domain ETGVTQSPTHLIKTRGQQVTLRCSSQSGHNTVSWYQQALGQGPQFIFQYYREEENGRGNFPPRFSGLQFPNYSSELNVNALELDDSALYLCASSLWSGELFFGEGSRLTVL.

The rearrangement uses TRBV7-6 and TRBJ1-2; D not resolved. The ends were cut back, 4 bases at V and 0 bases at J, with 6 bases in the middle. CDR3 length: 13 amino acids. CDR1 and CDR2 from the germline V gene are SGHVS and FNYEAQ. The CDR3 DNA reads as TGTGCCAGCAGCTCTCTAGCTAACTATGGCTACACCTTC. It specifies CASSSLANYGYTF.

Here the CDR3 reads CASSLDGSGNEQFF. The DNA of the CDR3 is TGTGCCAGCAGTTTGGACGGGAGCGGTAATGAGCAGTTCTTC. The chain has TRBV27 and TRBJ2-1; possibly TRBD2 for D (6 bases). The CDR3 sequence is 14 residues long. V lost 3 bases and J lost 7, with 13 bases in between. The germline V gene encodes CDR1 MNHEY and CDR2 SMNVEV (reference sequence).

The V gene is TRBV29-1, the J gene TRBJ2-7; D gene uncertain. The CDR3 has 11 residues. CDR1 and CDR2 (germline): SQVTM, ANQGSEA. V was cut by 6 bases and J by 4 bases, with 10 bases left in between. CDR3 sequence: CSVVRDYEQYF. The CDR3 nucleotides are TGCAGCGTAGTAAGGGATTACGAGCAGTACTTC.

This chain joins TRBV10-3 and TRBJ2-3, with 8 bases that match TRBD2. The CDR3 runs 16 residues. Germline CDR1 reads ENHRY; CDR2 reads SYGVKD. V lost 1 base and J lost 3; bases outside the gene matches: 6. DNA of the CDR3: TGTGCCATCAGTGAGTTCCCAGCGGGGGAGACAGATACGCAGTATTTT. Residues: CAISEFPAGETDTQYF.

This clonotype was seen only a few times. The CDR3 is CASRIAGGPGETQYF. CDR3 bases: TGTGCCAGCAGGATAGCGGGGGGGCCTGGAGAGACCCAGTACTTC. V is TRBV7-9 and J is TRBJ2-5; 11 positions agree with TRBD2. The CDR3 runs to 15 residues. The junction had 7 bases not matched to a gene; V was cut back by 6 bases and J by 4 bases. CDR1 and CDR2 (germline): SEHNR, FQNEAQ (reference sequence).

This clonotype was seen a few times. V gene TRBV11-2 combines with J gene TRBJ1-2; D is ambiguous. CDR3 length: 16 amino acids. Looked up from germline, CDR1 is SGHAT and CDR2 is FQNNGV. With 3 bases removed from V and 6 bases from J, the gap between germline ends came to 20 bases. The CDR3 nucleotides read TGTGCCAGCAGCTTCTTTGGCAGGAGCCTATCCGATGGCTACACCTTC. This gives the protein CASSFFGRSLSDGYTF.

This clonotype was counted only a few times. J is TRBJ2-1 and V is TRBV7-2, with 9 nucleotides matching TRBD2. There are 15 residues in the CDR3. The V segment lost 7 bases and the J segment 7 bases; nucleotides outside the gene matches: 11. The germline CDR1 and CDR2 sequences are SGHTA and FQGNSA. This CDR3 is CASTSFSLAGNEQFF. DNA of the CDR3: TGTGCCAGCACTTCTTTTAGCCTAGCGGGGAATGAGCAGTTCTTC.

J is TRBJ2-7 and V is TRBV5-4; TRBD2 matches at 12 bases. Unmatched junction bases numbered 6, after V lost 6 bases and J lost 2 bases. Germline loops: CDR1 SGHNT, CDR2 YYREEE (reference sequence). The CDR3 has 15 residues. In DNA, the CDR3 is TGTGCCAGCATAGACCGGACTAGCGGGACCTACGAGCAGTACTTC. Protein: CASIDRTSGTYEQYF.